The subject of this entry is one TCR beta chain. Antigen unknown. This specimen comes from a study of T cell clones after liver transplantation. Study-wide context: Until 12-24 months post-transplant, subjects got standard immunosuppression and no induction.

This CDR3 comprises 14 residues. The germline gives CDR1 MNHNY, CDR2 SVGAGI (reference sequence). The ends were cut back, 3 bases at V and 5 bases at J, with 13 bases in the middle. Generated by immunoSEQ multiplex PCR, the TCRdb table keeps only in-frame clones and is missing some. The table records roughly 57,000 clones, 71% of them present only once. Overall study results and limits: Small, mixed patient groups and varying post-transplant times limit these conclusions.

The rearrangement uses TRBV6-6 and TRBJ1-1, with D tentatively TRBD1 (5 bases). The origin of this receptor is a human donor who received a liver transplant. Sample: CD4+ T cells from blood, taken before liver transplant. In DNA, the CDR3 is TGTGCCAGCAGTTATAGTCGGGGGGAAACTGAAGCTTTCTTT. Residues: CASSYSRGETEAFF.